This T cell receptor beta chain was retrieved from a study of T cell changes during pregnancy in multiple sclerosis. This table comes from immunoSEQ multiplex PCR, and its TCRdb copy is limited to in-frame clones, with some not included. The profile shows about 59,000 clones, roughly 93% of them singletons. V was clipped by 7 bases and J by 14 bases, with 18 bases between them. The V gene's germline CDR1 is GTSNPN and CDR2 SVGIG (reference sequence). This CDR3 has 12 residues. The clonotype was recovered from a female donor with multiple sclerosis, enrolled in a pregnancy study. Sequences were derived from CD4+ T cells from peripheral blood mononuclear cells, sampled before pregnancy. The V and J genes are TRBV30 and TRBJ1-6; D is ambiguous. In DNA form, the CDR3 reads TGTGCCTTTGATGGACCGAGGGTAGCCCTCCACTTT. It specifies CAFDGPRVALHF.